This note documents a single TCR beta chain sequence. This entry belongs to a study of T cell responses to AZD1222 COVID-19 vaccine. Libraries were prepared by immunoSEQ multiplex PCR; TCRdb keeps only in-frame clonotypes and omits some of them. The profile covers under 50,000 clones, with roughly 77% appearing a single time and about 20% taken by the ten largest. Germline trimming cut 5 bases from V and 6 bases from J; bases unmatched to any gene: 13. The CDR3 runs 17 residues. The germline gives CDR1 MNHEY, CDR2 SMNVEV (reference sequence). The clonotype was recovered from an adult who received the MenACWY meningococcal vaccine as a control. This chain uses TRBV27 with TRBJ2-1; 10 nucleotides line up with TRBD2. The sequenced sample was peripheral blood, obtained 28 days after the second dose of the MenACWY control vaccine. The CDR3: CASSGRTSGKVANEQFF. The DNA of the CDR3 is TGTGCCAGCAGTGGCCGGACTAGCGGAAAGGTGGCCAATGAGCAGTTCTTC.